Below, 15 T cell receptor beta chains from the same sample are listed, as sequenced in a study of T cells in Graves' hyperthyroidism and ophthalmopathy. RNA transcripts gave rise to amplified TCR beta CDR3 regions. HTBI primers were employed in a first-round RT-PCR of the TCR CDR3. TCRdb passed the multiplex PCR reads through MiXCR, listing each CDR3 protein once. The sample shows about 500,000 distinct CDR3 sequences, around 14% of them seen only once. Sequenced material: blood. The receptors originated from a woman aged 18-29 years with Graves' hyperthyroidism.

This clonotype was detected many times. This chain links TRBV11-2 with TRBJ2-7; D not resolved. V lost 5 bases to trimming and J lost 4 bases, with 15 bases between them. The CDR3 sequence is 14 residues long. Germline CDR1 reads SGHAT; CDR2 reads FQNNGV. CDR3 protein: CASSPTLLGYEQYV. The CDR3 DNA sequence: TGTGCCAGCAGCCCCACCTTACTGGGGTACGAGCAGTACGTC.

V and J are TRBV7-2 and TRBJ1-1; D is possibly TRBD1 (6 bases). Between the trimmed V and J ends, which lost 5 bases and 2 bases, there was a span of 27 bases. Germline values: CDR1 SGHTA, CDR2 FQGNSA. There are 19 residues in the CDR3. CDR3 region: CASSVTPLIGQGTNTEAFF. The CDR3 DNA is TGTGCCAGCAGCGTAACTCCCCTAATCGGTCAGGGGACTAACACTGAAGCTTTCTTT.

This clonotype was recorded at least ten times. This rearrangement joins TRBV6-1 to TRBJ1-2; D is possibly TRBD1 (5 bases). The CDR3 runs to 13 residues. Trimming pared 5 bases from V and 6 bases from J, leaving 13 bases between. Germline V lookup: CDR1 MNHNS, CDR2 SASEGT. DNA for the CDR3: TGTGCCAGCAGTTACCCCGGGGGAGATGGCTACACCTTC. Its translation is CASSYPGGDGYTF.

This chain connects TRBV3-1 to TRBJ2-1; TRBD2 matches at 10 bases. The CDR3 length is 20 residues. Per the germline V gene, CDR1 is LGHDT and CDR2 is YNNKEL (reference sequence). Trimming cost V 1 base and J 8 bases; bases outside gene matches: 20. CDR3 nucleotides: TGTGCCAGCAGCCAAGCCATTCCGAGCCCTCCTAGCGGGAGCGGGGATGAGCAGTTCTTC. It codes for CASSQAIPSPPSGSGDEQFF.

The chain uses TRBV4-1 and TRBJ2-2, with a possible D match to TRBD1 (6 bases). Trimming took off 4 bases at V and 2 bases at J, with 17 bases between the two ends. This CDR3 is 17 amino acids long. Germline lookup yields CDR1 MGHRA and CDR2 YSYEKL. The CDR3 loop is CASSLSGRGGNTGELFF. The CDR3 DNA sequence: TGCGCCAGCAGCCTATCGGGCCGAGGGGGAAACACCGGGGAGCTGTTTTTT.

The table lists this clonotype with many counts. V is TRBV5-5 and J is TRBJ1-1, with D possibly being TRBD1 (6 bases). The CDR3 spans 13 residues. Germline lookup yields CDR1 SGHKS and CDR2 YYEKEE (reference sequence). Trimming left V 4 bases short and J 5 bases short, with 12 bases between. In nucleotides, the CDR3 is TGTGCCAGCAGCCCCACAGGGAGAACTGAAGCTTTCTTT. Amino acid sequence: CASSPTGRTEAFF.

This clonotype has more than one count but fewer than ten. The genes are TRBV25-1 and TRBJ2-1; maybe TRBD1 (6 bases). The length of the CDR3 is 15 residues. The V and J ends lost 0 bases and 3 bases respectively, with 9 bases between them. CDR1 and CDR2 from the germline V gene are MGHDK and SYGVNS. The chain's CDR3 is CASSEYRGDYNEQFF. DNA for the CDR3: TGTGCCAGCAGTGAATACAGGGGAGACTACAATGAGCAGTTCTTC.

This clonotype was recorded a few times. A read error may explain this, as a much larger clone is one base away. The CDR3 carries no conserved terminal phenylalanine or tryptophan, so it likely arises from a read error. The J gene is TRBJ1-1, the V gene TRBV30; 7 nucleotides agree with TRBD1. Germline CDR1 reads GTSNPN; CDR2 reads SVGIG (reference sequence). The CDR3 runs 13 residues. With V trimmed by 4 bases and J by 7 bases, 9 bases remained unmatched. The chain's CDR3 is CAWIARGNGEAFL. The CDR3 nucleotides read TGTGCCTGGATCGCCAGGGGGAATGGTGAAGCTTTCCTT.

This clonotype turned up a few times. The genes are TRBV20-1 and TRBJ2-3, with D tentatively TRBD1 (6 bases). Trimming took off 4 bases at V and 3 bases at J, with 11 bases between the two ends. Germline CDR1 DFQATT, CDR2 SNEGSKA (reference sequence). The CDR3 loop spans 13 amino acids. The CDR3 nucleotides are TGCAGTGCTATTGGGGGCCGGACAGATACGCAGTATTTT. Translated, it gives CSAIGGRTDTQYF.

V gene TRBV11-3 combines with J gene TRBJ2-1; D uncertain. V shed 6 bases and J shed 7 bases, with 10 bases lying between them. CDR1 is SGHNT and CDR2 is YENEEA in the germline V gene. This CDR3 region has 12 residues. CDR3 sequence (DNA): TGTGCCAGCAGTAATATGGGGAATGAGCAGTTCTTC. This gives the protein CASSNMGNEQFF.

This clonotype occurred many times. The gene calls are TRBV5-1 and TRBJ2-3, with D possibly TRBD2 on 6 matching bases. The CDR3 consists of 15 residues. V was cut by 1 base and J by 1 base, with 10 bases left in between. Per germline, CDR1 SGHRS and CDR2 YFSETQ. The CDR3, as DNA: TGCGCCAGCAGCTTGAGGGGACTTCGCACAGATACGCAGTATTTT. Translation gives CASSLRGLRTDTQYF. The entire variable domain, with the rest obtained from reference TRBV5-1 and TRBJ2-3, is as follows: KAGVTQTPRYLIKTRGQQVTLSCSPISGHRSVSWYQQTPGQGLQFLFEYFSETQRNKGNFPGRFSGRQFSNSRSEMNVSTLELGDSALYLCASSLRGLRTDTQYFGPGTRLTVL.

This clonotype was detected only a few times. CDR3 amino acids: CASGTPGDTQYF. The CDR3 region has the DNA TGTGCCAGCGGGACACCAGGGGATACGCAGTATTTT. The genes are TRBV28 and TRBJ2-3, with TRBD1 as a possible D gene (6 bases). The CDR3 contains 12 residues. Germline V gene lookup returns CDR1 MDHEN and CDR2 SYDVKM. Trimming cost V 8 bases and J 6 bases, with 12 bases left between them.

This clonotype was seen repeatedly, ten times or more. This rearrangement joins TRBV20-1 to TRBJ1-5; D possibly corresponds to TRBD1 (6 bases). Germline CDR1 is DFQATT and CDR2 is SNEGSKA (reference sequence). V was trimmed by 3 bases and J by 7 bases, leaving 16 bases between them. The CDR3 is 14 residues long. The CDR3 sequence: CSASWSRTVQPQHF. In DNA, the CDR3 is TGCAGTGCTAGTTGGAGTCGGACAGTCCAGCCCCAGCATTTT.

There are many counts of this clonotype. V usage is TRBV6-1 and J usage is TRBJ1-2; TRBD1 is a possible D gene (5 bases). The CDR3 is 16 amino acids. CDR1 is MNHNS and CDR2 is SASEGT in the germline V gene. V was shortened by 2 bases and J by 0 bases, with 13 bases between the two germline ends. The CDR3 region has the DNA TGTGCCAGCAGTGAAAGGGGAACGGAAGCTAACTATGGCTACACCTTC. Residues: CASSERGTEANYGYTF.

The chain is built from TRBV7-6 and TRBJ2-7; 9 bases map to TRBD1. Germline trimming cut 7 bases from V and 6 bases from J; bases unmatched to any gene: 13. Germline assignment: CDR1 SGHVS and CDR2 FNYEAQ. CDR3 length: 15 amino acids. The CDR3 coding sequence is TGTGCCAGCACAAAACAGGGGGCATTTCCTGGCGAGCAGTACTTC. Translation: CASTKQGAFPGEQYF.